Listed here is a single TCR beta chain. The target of this receptor is not known. No base quality information exists; no much larger clone differs at one position. This specimen comes from a study of cytomegalovirus exposure and HLA in healthy donors (dated by TCRdb to about 2017). With respect to the entire study: In an earlier analysis of 587 of the donors, 276 Gb of sequence data and some 120 million unique TCR beta sequences from 150 million to 200 million T cells were reported. The aim of the study was to test whether cataloging public T cell receptors could identify signatures of past pathogen exposure. An early release that covered about 640 HLA-typed donors contained approximately 300 gigabases of sequencing data and tens of millions of unique TCR sequences. To predict cytomegalovirus infection status, the study combined high-throughput TCR immunosequencing, statistical association of individual TCRs with disease status, and machine learning. Class I and class II HLA loci were covered by the typing at four-digit resolution. Typing coverage differed by locus: A, B, C, DRB1 and DQB1 were typed in about 629-640 donors, DQA1 in 522, DPA1 in around 580, and DPB1 in 450 to 480. Because of strong linkage in the cohort, 4 to 6 DR-DQ haplotypes were treated as single units for association and clustering. The T cell repertoires of 666 subjects were profiled by immunosequencing and related to cytomegalovirus serostatus. Donor age, sex, ethnicity and CMV serostatus were collected together with the repertoire data. Rather than drawing on any new phenotypic data, the later analysis identified candidate immune exposures from TCR beta sequences and the way those sequences occurred across donors. In addition to the first cohort of 500 to 850 subjects, a separate validation cohort of approximately 130 different subjects was used. Of the 300 to 500 genotyped donors, 70% to 90% were placed in the genetic ancestry cluster associated with self-reported Caucasian donors. In a later genetic analysis, genome-wide SNP genotypes for about 65% of the roughly 700 donors were used, and that subset was treated as a discovery cohort. A later analysis re-analyzed previously published TCR beta repertoires from about 730 donors and added high-resolution HLA genotyping to study TCR occurrence patterns. All discovery cohort repertoires had been generated on a single sequencing platform. In an earlier analysis of around 540 of the donors, high-throughput TCR beta sequencing was used to judge whether each TCR beta V gene segment behaved as functional or pseudogenic. Among almost 400 genotyped donors of the cohort, an average of around 240,000 unique TCR beta nucleotide sequences were sequenced per donor, 15% to 20% of them non-productive.

General study outcomes and caveats: In a later analysis, TCR association rates were found to vary across HLA loci, with the most associated TCRs seen for DRB1 alleles and the fewest for HLA-C alleles. In an earlier analysis of a few hundred of the donors, most TCR beta V segments were observed in productive rearrangements about 90% or about 30% of the time, broadly matching IMGT annotations. Compared with the 666-donor mean, donors in an Asian-associated ancestry cluster had fewer N-insertions in productive TCRs, according to a later genetic analysis. Over 15 rarely observed V segments, including chromosome 9 orphons, were excluded from the earlier analysis of almost 600 of the donors because counts were too low. Roughly uniform sequencing depth across donors was assumed in presence/absence analyses, although this assumption may not hold. Linkage disequilibrium might explain the correlated functional status among segregating V segments, but an unknown experimental factor could not be excluded. The 87-base-pair reads could not distinguish some IMGT-functional V segments, including TRBV6-2 and TRBV6-3, so those segments were excluded. Three of the identified cytomegalovirus-associated TCR beta chains were confirmed in vitro to be specific for cytomegalovirus antigens. A cluster of highly shared sequence variants was judged likely to represent a technical artifact of the sequencing pipeline. This cohort had only TCR beta chains sequenced, and the lack of alpha or paired-chain data limited which features could be detected. In a later analysis, HLA-associated TCR beta chains were found to be more clonally expanded and to have lower generation probabilities than equally common non-associated chains. A later analysis found that most CMV-associated TCR beta chains appeared HLA-restricted, with HLA associations seemingly driven largely by CMV exposure. Most TCR sequences were seen in very few donors, while some public TCRs were found in many individuals. A further reported finding was that TCR beta sequences accurately predicted the HLA-A and HLA-B alleles for most subjects in the first cohort. A later analysis reported that several top co-occurrence clusters appeared linked to parvovirus B19, influenza, CMV and Epstein-Barr virus. Specific HLA alleles were associated with 15,000 to 20,000 TCR beta sequences at a false discovery rate of 0.05 in a later analysis. Because some donors lacked HLA typing at each locus, the association tests relied only on the typed subset. Cytomegalovirus status was reported to be diagnosed by the classifier with high specificity and sensitivity in both the original and validation cohorts. For the cohort, immune exposure information was limited to CMV serostatus. A total of fewer than 200 TCR beta chains were listed by the study as associated with cytomegalovirus. Strong co-occurrence of HLA alleles, especially DR and DQ, made assigning TCR associations to individual alleles difficult. A later genetic analysis associated a missense DCLRE1C variant with V-gene and J-gene trimming of TCR beta chains, and an independent cohort replicated the association. It was suggested by the authors that the approach could potentially be generalized to other disease states and immunological phenotypes.

Taken from the germline V gene (reference sequence), the CDR1 and CDR2 loops are LNHNV and YYDKDF. V lost 8 bases and J lost 3 bases, and the count of bases not matched to a germline gene is 5. Spanning cysteine to phenylalanine, the CDR3 consists of 13 amino acids. The read is trimmed to its CDR3 DNA, 39 bases read in frame from base 1. The library was prepared using the immunoSEQ multiplex PCR assay. For the multiplex PCR, a mixture combining 60 forward primers for TCR Vbeta segments and 13 reverse primers for TCR Jbeta segments was used. A multiplex PCR assay on genomic DNA amplified the CDR3 region of rearranged TCR beta genes. The Illumina HiSeq System was used to sequence the amplified TCR beta libraries as 87-base-pair reads. For the original study's pipeline: In a later analysis, some 80 million unique TCR beta chains were counted across the approximately 670 repertoires, and approximately 9.9 million of these chains were shared by at least two donors. A nearest-neighbor algorithm error-corrected the raw reads and collapsed the reads into unique sequences, merging closely related sequences to remove PCR and sequencing errors. V, D and J gene segments were assigned by aligning CDR3 sequences to IMGT reference sequences. For a sequence to be retained, at least a six-nucleotide match to both a V gene segment and a J gene segment was required. Rearrangements were classified as productive when the CDR3 lacked stop codons and remained in frame with V and J, and all other rearrangements were classified as non-productive. CDR3 was defined according to IMGT convention as the region running from the second conserved V-encoded cysteine to the conserved J-encoded phenylalanine. The earlier analysis of roughly 590 of the donors excluded sequences that lacked an unambiguous match to a single V gene segment. In an earlier analysis of approximately 550 of the donors, V segments were called functional above 56.7% productive rearrangements and were called segregating when the between-donor standard deviation exceeded 5%. To diagnose cytomegalovirus status from the catalog of TCR beta chain sequences, a statistical classification framework was built. A later analysis assigned V and J genes by comparing TCR nucleotide sequences with IMGT/GENE-DB human TR gene sequences. Using the TCRdist pipeline, a later analysis assigned CDR3 sequences along with most-parsimonious VDJ recombination scenarios. In a later analysis, every TCR beta chain was defined by the combination of its CDR3 amino acid sequence and its V-gene family, and reads without a unique V-gene family were dropped. A later analysis removed nearly 600 highly shared, low-generation-probability nucleotide sequences to deal with suspected cross-contamination and a sequencing artifact. In a later analysis, a clonal expansion index was calculated for each public chain from normalized within-repertoire ranks of inferred template counts. In a later analysis, generation probabilities were computed using a VDJ recombination model fitted to out-of-frame rearrangements, and the results were checked against IGoR. Hypergeometric tests were used in a later analysis to score TCR-TCR, TCR-HLA and TCR-CMV co-occurrence, with a repertoire-size bias correction applied to the TCR pairs. In a later analysis, false discovery rates were estimated by permuting HLA or CMV assignments 20 times. In a later analysis, co-occurring TCRs were grouped using DBSCAN, and TCRdist sequence similarity was added for clustering within HLA-allele-positive subsets. For co-occurrence clustering, repertoires with fewer than 30,000 or more than 120,000 public chains were excluded, along with roughly five repertoires with anomalous nucleotide sharing. TCRdb retrieved this table from immuneACCESS and kept in-frame rearrangements only. Not all clones are present; in checked studies, unresolved V genes account for under half, and no reason is known for the remainder. V and J calls and clone size are as listed in that table; D and trimming were resolved from the DNA. Within this sample are more than 110,000 clones, with over 75% of them counted one time only. The top ten clones comprise roughly 8.8% of the sample.

The cohort was made up of 666 healthy bone marrow donors. All cohort members were sampled while nominally healthy, although unrecorded immune exposures were likely present. The donor was CMV seropositive and belonged to the group of around 300 seropositive cohort members. A peripheral blood sample was collected from each donor, and TCR beta sequencing was performed on peripheral blood mononuclear cells. Genomic DNA was extracted from the blood cell samples with the Qiagen DNeasy Blood Extraction Kit. Here the chain combines TRBV15 and TRBJ2-7; a stretch of 9 junction bases matches TRBD2. The receptor comes from a woman between 45 and 65 years old in good health and CMV-seropositive. The sample consisted of PBMCs. Here the CDR3 is given as CATGRGGNYEQYF. The DNA sequence is as follows: TGTGCCACCGGGCGGGGGGGGAACTACGAGCAGTACTTC.